This T cell receptor beta chain is from a study of blood T cell repertoires in COVID-19. The method was immunoSEQ multiplex PCR; TCRdb's version includes in-frame clones alone and lacks a portion of them. This repertoire shows 250,000 to 300,000 clones, around 81% found once; its top ten account for 3.4%. Each participant's cohort was designated according to participant-reported clinical history. This receptor was taken from a middle-aged man who had recovered from COVID-19. Sequencing was performed on PBMCs or T cells enriched from blood (not recorded which).

CDR3 loop: CASSPRQGGQPQHF. The CDR3 region has the DNA TGTGCCAGCAGTCCACGACAGGGCGGGCAGCCCCAGCATTTT. J is TRBJ1-5 and V is TRBV28; 7 bases are shared with TRBD1. From germline, CDR1 is MDHEN and CDR2 SYDVKM. With V trimmed by 5 bases and J by 7 bases, 8 bases remained unmatched. CDR3 size: 14 residues.